The clone carrying this T cell receptor (beta chain) was detected only a few times. Its antigen remains unidentified. Use of 60 Vbeta and 13 Jbeta primers characterized the PCR. The assay was immunoSEQ multiplex PCR, and TCRdb's table has in-frame clones only and misses some. This table holds approximately 160,000 clones, over 60% found once. This specimen comes from a study of cytomegalovirus exposure and HLA in healthy donors. Study-level results: Many donors shared some public TCRs, even though most TCR sequences were rare. Among the most significant clusters, several appeared linked to common viral pathogens in a later analysis. The productive fraction for most TCR beta V segments was about 90% or about 30% in an earlier analysis.

Germline V CDR1 and CDR2: SEHNR, FQNEAQ (reference sequence). This CDR3 is 15 amino acids long. V dropped 5 bases and J dropped 2; count of bases not matched to a gene: 5. Material: PBMCs. J is TRBJ2-2 and V is TRBV7-9; 7 positions match TRBD1. The TCR originated in a female donor in good health and CMV-seronegative. The CDR3 reads CASSRTGINTGELFF. DNA for the CDR3: TGTGCCAGCAGCCGGACAGGAATAAACACCGGGGAGCTGTTTTTT.